This TCR beta chain was identified in a study of shared clonotypes between healthy human individuals. At the level of the study: Aged between 18 and 49, the donors were two women and a few men.

Points on this clone: Its antigen remains unknown.

Findings of the study overall: Non-shared clonotypes had lower generation probabilities than clonotypes shared by all four sorted-subset donors. The genetic and exposure-history diversity represented was limited by few donors.

The method was immunoSEQ multiplex PCR; TCRdb's version includes in-frame clones alone and lacks a portion of them. The profile shows about 2.1 million clones, 85% to 95% of them singletons. Terminally differentiated effector memory CD45RA+ cells were excluded from the naive CD8 cells, which were CD45RO-negative and positively selected for CCR7. This TCR came from a man between 18 and 29 years old in good health. Some clones in this sample may be carry-over from other donors' samples. Specimen: naive CD8+ T cells from PBMCs.

In DNA form, the CDR3 reads TGCGCCAGCAGCCATAGGTCGGGGGGCGAAGCCGGGGAGCTGTTTTTT. This encodes CASSHRSGGEAGELFF. V and J are TRBV4-1 and TRBJ2-2, with D perhaps TRBD2 (7 bases). This CDR3 is built from 16 residues. The V end was cut by 3 bases, the J end by 6 bases, with 17 bases between. CDR1 and CDR2 (germline): MGHRA, YSYEKL.